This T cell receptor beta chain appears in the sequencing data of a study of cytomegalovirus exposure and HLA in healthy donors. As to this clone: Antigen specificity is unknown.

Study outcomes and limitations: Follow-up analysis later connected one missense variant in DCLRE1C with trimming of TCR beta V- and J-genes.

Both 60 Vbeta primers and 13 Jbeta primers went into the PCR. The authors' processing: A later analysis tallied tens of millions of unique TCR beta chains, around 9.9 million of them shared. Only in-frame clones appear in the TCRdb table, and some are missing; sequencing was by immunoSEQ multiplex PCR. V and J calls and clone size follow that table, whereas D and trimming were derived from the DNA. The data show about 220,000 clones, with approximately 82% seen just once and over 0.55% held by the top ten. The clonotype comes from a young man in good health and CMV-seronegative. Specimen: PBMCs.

CDR3 protein: CASSLRDYRKSSSYEQYF. CDR3 DNA: TGTGCCAGCAGCTTAAGGGACTATCGCAAATCTAGCTCCTACGAGCAGTACTTC. The rearrangement joins TRBV7-9 to TRBJ2-7, with 7 positions matching TRBD2. The CDR3 has 18 residues. V lost 2 bases to trimming and J lost 0 bases; unmatched junction nucleotides: 13. Germline loops: CDR1 SEHNR, CDR2 FQNEAQ (reference sequence). Full variable domain (rest looked up from reference TRBV7-9 and TRBJ2-7): DTGVSQNPRHKITKRGQNVTFRCDPISEHNRLYWYRQTLGQGPEFLTYFQNEAQLEKSRLLSDRFSAERPKGSFSTLEIQRTEQGDSAMYLCASSLRDYRKSSSYEQYFGPGTRLTVT.